This is a list of T cell receptor beta chains from one sample in a study of siplizumab effects on memory and regulatory T cells. Clones were sequenced by immunoSEQ multiplex PCR, and TCRdb holds only the in-frame ones, with some missing. The sample lists over 80,000 clones, roughly 94% occurring once. Sequencing input: non-Treg CD4+ T cells sorted from blood. Receptors originate from a human donor in good health. Both conserved end residues are part of each CDR3. The order of the fields is D gene, CDR3 length, clone size, J gene, V gene, CDR3 protein, CDR3 DNA. The D gene is left open where the match is weak. A clone size is listed for some rows: how often the clone was seen (once, few, many), or a class if it is expanded.

- 14 - TRBJ1-1 TRBV11-2 CASSLSRGYTEAFF TGTGCCAGCAGCTTGAGTAGAGGGTACACTGAAGCTTTCTTT
TRBD1 14 - TRBJ2-4 TRBV5-1 CASSPRDRKNIQYF TGCGCCAGCAGCCCCCGGGACAGAAAAAACATTCAGTACTTC
- 14 - TRBJ2-7 TRBV12-1 CASSFSRYYCEQYF -
TRBD1 15 - TRBJ1-4 TRBV28 CASSSAGTGLEKLFF TGTGCCAGCAGTTCAGCCGGGACAGGTTTGGAAAAACTGTTTTTT
TRBD1 14 - TRBJ1-5 TRBV6-6 CASSPQGANQPQHF TGTGCCAGCAGTCCTCAGGGGGCGAATCAGCCCCAGCATTTT
- 18 - TRBJ1-1 TRBV14 CASSQDWASVNVGTEAFF TGTGCCAGCAGCCAAGACTGGGCCTCCGTGAACGTTGGCACTGAAGCTTTCTTT
- 14 - TRBJ2-3 TRBV6-5 CASRRRTNTDTQYF TGTGCCAGCAGAAGACGTACTAACACAGATACGCAGTATTTT
- 11 - TRBJ2-2 TRBV29-1 CSASGAGELFF TGCAGCGCCTCCGGGGCCGGGGAGCTGTTTTTT
TRBD1 20 - TRBJ1-5 TRBV28 CASHHFFRGQGGRDNQPQHF TGTGCCAGCCACCATTTTTTTAGGGGACAGGGGGGAAGGGACAATCAGCCCCAGCATTTT
- 14 - TRBJ1-5 TRBV19 CASSPSLPDQPQHF TGTGCCAGTAGTCCATCCCTCCCAGATCAGCCCCAGCATTTT
TRBD1 18 - TRBJ2-2 TRBV7-9 CASSRDRGSRANTGELFF TGTGCCAGCAGCCGGGACAGGGGCTCCAGAGCGAACACCGGGGAGCTGTTTTTT
- 16 few TRBJ2-1 TRBV7-2 CASSLEVTGGYNEQFF TGTGCCAGCAGCTTAGAGGTGACCGGGGGTTACAATGAGCAGTTCTTC
- 15 - TRBJ1-4 TRBV28 CASREGGQGNEKLFF TGTGCCAGCAGAGAGGGGGGGCAGGGGAATGAAAAACTGTTTTTT
- 13 - TRBJ2-1 TRBV7-9 CASSLSGDNEQFF TGTGCCAGCAGCCTCTCGGGTGACAATGAGCAGTTCTTC
TRBD1 14 - TRBJ1-2 TRBV28 CASSLTGQIYGYTF TGTGCCAGCAGTCTAACGGGACAGATCTATGGCTACACCTTC
TRBD1 15 - TRBJ1-2 TRBV28 CASRRRDRGNYGYTF TGTGCCAGCAGACGACGGGACAGGGGTAACTATGGCTACACCTTC
TRBD2 15 - TRBJ2-3 TRBV5-6 CASSRSGSQRDTQYF TGTGCCAGCAGCAGGAGCGGGAGTCAGAGGGATACGCAGTATTTT
- 15 - TRBJ1-3 TRBV7-9 CASSLGRSSGNTIYF TGTGCCAGCAGCTTAGGCAGGAGCTCTGGAAACACCATATATTTT
- 14 - TRBJ2-5 TRBV9 CASSVGKGLVTQYF TGTGCCAGCAGCGTAGGGAAAGGGCTGGTGACCCAGTACTTC
- 15 - TRBJ1-4 TRBV19 CARYSIVATNEKLFF TGTGCCAGATACTCAATTGTTGCAACTAATGAAAAACTGTTTTTT
TRBD1 14 - TRBJ1-2 TRBV28 CASTSYLDRDGYTF TGTGCCAGCACCTCCTACCTGGACAGGGACGGCTACACCTTC
- 11 - TRBJ2-7 TRBV21-1 CASSFVMEQYF TGTGCCAGCAGTTTCGTCATGGAGCAGTACTTC
- 15 - TRBJ2-7 TRBV11-2 CASSLAGRRPGQQYF TGTGCCAGCAGCTTAGCGGGGCGGAGACCCGGTCAGCAGTACTTC
- 14 - TRBJ2-5 TRBV5-1 CASSPGINQETQYF TGCGCCAGCAGCCCGGGAATTAACCAAGAGACCCAGTACTTC
- 15 - TRBJ1-4 TRBV4-1 CASSESPARIEKLFF TGCGCCAGCAGCGAAAGTCCTGCAAGAATTGAAAAACTGTTTTTT
- 14 - TRBJ2-7 TRBV5-1 CASSPDGFSYEQYF TGCGCCAGCAGCCCGGACGGCTTCTCCTACGAGCAGTACTTC
- 13 - TRBJ2-3 TRBV27 CASHSSVADTQYF TGTGCCAGCCACAGCTCTGTTGCAGATACGCAGTATTTT
TRBD2 15 - TRBJ2-1 TRBV28 CASSLLLAGGLDQFF TGTGCCAGCAGTTTGCTGTTAGCGGGAGGGCTGGATCAGTTCTTC
- 15 - TRBJ1-6 TRBV28 CAIEERGVSNSPLHF TGTGCCATAGAGGAGCGAGGGGTCTCTAATTCACCCCTCCACTTT
- 13 - TRBJ1-2 TRBV28 CASSWGPGEGYTF TGTGCCAGCAGCTGGGGGCCCGGTGAGGGCTACACCTTC
- 12 - TRBJ2-7 TRBV28 CASSLRSYEQYF TGTGCCAGCAGTCTGAGGTCCTACGAGCAGTACTTC
- 14 - TRBJ2-7 TRBV14 CASSRKEGRREQYF TGTGCCAGCAGCCGCAAAGAGGGTCGCCGAGAGCAGTACTTC
TRBD1 14 - TRBJ2-7 TRBV4-1 CASSQADRFYEQYF TGCGCCAGCAGCCAAGCGGACAGGTTCTACGAGCAGTACTTC
TRBD2 15 once TRBJ2-3 TRBV5-1 CASSPETSGRDTQYF TGCGCCAGCAGCCCGGAGACTAGCGGGAGAGATACGCAGTATTTT
- 14 - TRBJ1-5 TRBV30 CAWRAQAINQPQHF TGTGCCTGGAGAGCACAGGCCATTAATCAGCCCCAGCATTTT
- 15 - TRBJ2-3 TRBV2 CASRPRSHSTDTQYF TGTGCCAGCAGGCCAAGATCCCATAGCACAGATACGCAGTATTTT
- 18 - TRBJ2-4 TRBV5-1 CASSLGPRGAVAKNIQYF TGCGCCAGCAGCTTGGGGCCAAGAGGGGCCGTAGCCAAAAACATTCAGTACTTC
- 13 - TRBJ2-1 TRBV6-5 CASSYSRSNEQFF TGTGCCAGCAGTTACTCTCGGAGCAATGAGCAGTTCTTC
- 13 - TRBJ2-7 TRBV7-8 CASSLGPGYEQYF TGTGCCAGCAGCTTAGGTCCCGGCTACGAGCAGTACTTC
TRBD1 17 - TRBJ2-2 TRBV7-8 CASSLALRDRETGELFF TGTGCCAGCAGCTTAGCGCTCCGGGACAGGGAGACCGGGGAGCTGTTTTTT
TRBD1 13 - TRBJ2-1 TRBV18 CASSLRQGDEQFF TGTGCCAGCTCTCTGAGACAGGGCGATGAGCAGTTCTTC
TRBD2 15 - TRBJ2-3 TRBV6-5 CASSPAGAPTDTQYF TGTGCCAGCAGTCCAGCGGGAGCCCCCACAGATACGCAGTATTTT
TRBD2 14 once TRBJ2-2 TRBV5-1 CASSLRLATGELFF TGCGCCAGCAGCTTGCGACTAGCCACCGGGGAGCTGTTTTTT
- 17 - TRBJ1-2 TRBV21-1 CASLYARMGRQSYGYTF TGTGCCAGCCTTTATGCCCGAATGGGCAGGCAAAGCTATGGCTACACCTTC
- 15 - TRBJ1-3 TRBV28 CASTPGGVQRNTIYF TGTGCCAGCACCCCCGGCGGGGTCCAAAGAAACACCATATATTTT
TRBD2 16 - TRBJ2-3 TRBV6-4 CASSETSGSPTDTQYF TGTGCCAGCAGTGAGACTAGCGGGAGTCCCACAGATACGCAGTATTTT
- 18 - TRBJ1-5 TRBV19 CASSPTISRDMGNQPQHF TGTGCCAGCAGTCCGACCATATCCCGGGACATGGGCAATCAGCCCCAGCATTTT
- 14 - TRBJ1-3 TRBV4-2 CASSQLGTGNTIYF TGTGCCAGCAGCCAATTGGGAACTGGAAACACCATATATTTT
- 12 - TRBJ2-7 TRBV25-1 CASSEYSYEQYF TGTGCCAGCAGTGAATACTCCTACGAGCAGTACTTC
- 10 - TRBJ1-1 TRBV19 CASGSSEAFF TGTGCCAGTGGATCGTCTGAAGCTTTCTTT
TRBD2 13 - TRBJ2-5 TRBV7-3 CASSRKGGETQYF TGTGCCAGCAGCCGTAAGGGAGGGGAGACCCAGTACTTC
TRBD1 16 - TRBJ2-1 TRBV5-1 CASSLDAGGSYNEQFF TGCGCCAGCAGCTTGGACGCAGGGGGCTCCTACAATGAGCAGTTCTTC
TRBD1 15 - TRBJ2-7 TRBV18 CASSPDRGLSVQQYF TGTGCCAGCTCACCCGACAGGGGACTCTCTGTGCAGCAGTACTTC
- 17 - TRBJ2-1 TRBV10-1 CASSEFRPGLTYNEQFF TGCGCCAGCAGTGAGTTTAGACCGGGACTCACATACAATGAGCAGTTCTTC
- 14 - TRBJ2-3 TRBV28 CASSSPGMADTQYF TGTGCCAGCAGCTCCCCTGGTATGGCAGATACGCAGTATTTT
TRBD1 16 - TRBJ2-7 TRBV5-1 CASYLVPGQGSAEQYF TGCGCCAGCTATTTGGTACCGGGACAGGGGTCCGCCGAGCAGTACTTC
TRBD2 14 - TRBJ2-1 TRBV5-1 CASNTGTSLNEQFF TGCGCCAGCAATACCGGGACTAGCCTAAATGAGCAGTTCTTC
- 14 - TRBJ1-5 TRBV7-2 CASTSGGRNQPQHF TGTGCCAGTACCTCGGGGGGGCGCAATCAGCCCCAGCATTTT
TRBD2 17 - TRBJ2-5 TRBV29-1 CSLSGLAGGPSRETQYF TGCAGCCTCTCGGGGCTAGCGGGAGGACCCTCCCGAGAGACCCAGTACTTC